This entry concerns a single T cell receptor beta chain. V was clipped by 0 bases and J by 10 bases; unmatched bases: 6. The CDR3 is 15 residues long. Germline V gene data show CDR1 as KGHDR and CDR2 as SFDVKD. The sample is drawn from a study of quantifying T cell responses using KT2 cells. Study-wide context: Reverse transcription used primers in the TCR alpha and beta constant regions. Estimated efficiency of the T4 ligation step was above 8.5% under optimum conditions.

Unfractionated PBMC were spiked with known numbers of KT2 clone cells. Each cDNA got a UMI-containing oligo ligated at its 3' end. The first PCR ran roughly 4 cycles with an equimolar RC1.1 and RC1.2 beta primer mix. TCR alpha and beta chains were handled separately starting at the second PCR. MiXCR, applied by TCRdb to the UMI-ligation and nested PCR reads, yields one record per CDR3 protein. The repertoire consists of around 44,000 distinct CDR3 sequences, with about 17% occurring once and the leading ten covering around two fifths. Sequencing was performed on PBMCs spiked with cells of the T cell clone KT2. The origin of this receptor is a human donor. The chain uses TRBV24-1 and TRBJ2-1; the match to TRBD2 covers 9 bases. CDR3 amino acids: CATSDLRLAGPEQFF. The CDR3 DNA is TGTGCCACCAGTGATTTGCGGCTAGCGGGACCGGAGCAGTTCTTC.